Reported below is one TCR beta chain. Antigen: not known. A junction boundary mismatches the germline segment, possibly from a read error. This record comes from a study of cytomegalovirus exposure and HLA in healthy donors. This CDR3 region has 15 residues. Germline CDR1 reads SEHNR; CDR2 reads FQNEAQ (reference sequence). Overall study findings and caveats: Altogether, some 170 TCR beta chains were recorded as cytomegalovirus-associated.

13 Jbeta primers and 60 Vbeta primers were used for the PCR. Generated by immunoSEQ multiplex PCR, the TCRdb table keeps only in-frame clones and is missing some. Seen here are roughly 170,000 clones, less than 90% observed once, and the top ten hold more than 0.85%. The sequenced sample was PBMCs. The chain recombines TRBV7-9 with TRBJ2-7, with 11 positions matching TRBD1. This receptor was identified in a man younger than 40 in good health and CMV-seronegative. CDR3 protein: CSSRDSGTGGYEQYF. The CDR3 DNA sequence: TGTTCCAGCAGGGACTCCGGGACAGGGGGCTACGAGCAGTACTTC. The full variable domain, its missing parts supplied by reference TRBV7-9 and TRBJ2-7, is DTGVSQNPRHKITKRGQNVTFRCDPISEHNRLYWYRQTLGQGPEFLTYFQNEAQLEKSRLLSDRFSAERPKGSFSTLEIQRTEQGDSAMYLCSSRDSGTGGYEQYFGPGTRLTVT.